The 10 T cell receptor beta chains presented below share a single source sample, sequenced in a study of beta chain features in type 1 diabetes. Study-wide results and limits: For Type 1 diabetes patients, all four CD4+ subsets carried TCRB CDR3s that were moderately but significantly shorter.

Expressed TCRB transcripts were sequenced after all isolated RNA was converted to cDNA. Clones were sequenced by immunoSEQ multiplex PCR, and TCRdb holds only the in-frame ones, with some missing. The sample has about 340,000 clones, roughly 12% seen once; the top ten hold 0.013% to 0.015%. The antigens of these receptors remain unknown. Sequences were obtained from naive CD4+ T cells from blood. The receptors come from a woman under 30 with type 1 diabetes.

The DNA of the CDR3 is TGTGCCATCAGGGGGACAGGCACTAGCACAGATACGCAGTATTTT. Its translation is CAIRGTGTSTDTQYF. This chain links TRBV10-3 with TRBJ2-3; 8 bases are a match to TRBD1. Unmatched junction bases numbered 5, after V lost 6 bases and J lost 0 bases. The V gene's germline CDR1 is ENHRY and CDR2 SYGVKD. The CDR3 runs to 15 residues.

This clone was counted a few times. In the same sample, other DNA sequences code for this CDR3. V gene TRBV5-1 combines with J gene TRBJ2-7; tentatively, D is TRBD1 (6 bases). V was trimmed by 4 bases and J by 0 bases, leaving 14 bases between them. Germline V gene sequence: CDR1 SGHRS, CDR2 YFSETQ. The CDR3 is 15 residues long. In DNA form, the CDR3 reads TGCGCCAGCAGCCCCCGTCAGGGGAGCTCCTACGAGCAGTACTTC. The encoded protein is CASSPRQGSSYEQYF.

In this sample, this clone turned up a few times. The rearrangement uses TRBV4-2 and TRBJ1-2; 8 bases are shared with TRBD1. With 1 base clipped from V and 7 bases from J, the junction kept 8 bases outside the gene matches. CDR3 size: 15 residues. Germline CDR1 LGHNA, CDR2 YNFKEQ. The CDR3 DNA reads TGTGCCAGCAGCCAAGCTGACAGGGGAGAGGGTGGCTACACCTTC. Its translation is CASSQADRGEGGYTF.

This chain joins TRBV4-3 and TRBJ2-1, with D unresolved. Trimming took off 0 bases at V and 6 bases at J, with 9 bases between the two ends. Germline V CDR1 and CDR2: LGHNA, YSLEER. The CDR3 runs 14 residues. The CDR3 protein is CASSQERSSNEQFF. The CDR3 DNA reads TGCGCCAGCAGCCAAGAAAGGAGTTCCAATGAGCAGTTCTTC.

This clone appeared a few times. This sequence joins TRBV27 and TRBJ2-5; 14 nucleotides line up with TRBD2. This CDR3 is built from 18 residues. Germline V gives CDR1 MNHEY, CDR2 SMNVEV (reference sequence). V shed 5 bases and J 6 bases; nucleotides not matched to a gene: 14. In DNA form, the CDR3 reads TGTGCCAGCAGTACCGCCTCCGGACTAGCGGGAGGACTAAAGACCCAGTACTTC. Translated, it gives CASSTASGLAGGLKTQYF.

V usage is TRBV5-1 and J usage is TRBJ2-5; 13 bases align to TRBD2. The CDR3 loop spans 15 amino acids. Per the germline V gene, CDR1 is SGHRS and CDR2 is YFSETQ. V was pared by 2 bases and J by 5 bases, with 3 bases of the junction left unmatched. For the CDR3, the DNA is TGCGCCAGCAGCTTCGGACTAGCGGGAGATGAGACCCAGTACTTC. Translation: CASSFGLAGDETQYF.

This clone was counted only a few times. V usage is TRBV11-1 and J usage is TRBJ2-7, with TRBD1 identical over 7 bases. Trimming cost V 5 bases and J 0 bases; bases outside gene matches: 4. Looked up from germline, CDR1 is SGHAT and CDR2 is FQDESV (reference sequence). This CDR3 has 14 residues. The CDR3 sequence is CASSQTGSSYEQYF. CDR3 bases: TGTGCCAGCAGCCAGACAGGGAGCTCCTACGAGCAGTACTTC.

The rearrangement links TRBV5-4 to TRBJ1-2; 10 bases are a match to TRBD1. The germline gives CDR1 SGHNT, CDR2 YYREEE (reference sequence). Trimming removed 0 bases from V and 2 bases from J; junction bases left unmatched: 4. The CDR3 runs to 16 residues. The CDR3 region has the DNA TGTGCCAGCAGCTTGGGAGGGACAGGGGAAAACTATGGCTACACCTTC. The encoded protein is CASSLGGTGENYGYTF. Combining the CDR3 with reference TRBV5-4 and TRBJ1-2 gives the whole variable domain ETGVTQSPTHLIKTRGQQVTLRCSSQSGHNTVSWYQQALGQGPQFIFQYYREEENGRGNFPPRFSGLQFPNYSSELNVNALELDDSALYLCASSLGGTGENYGYTFGSGTRLTVV.

In this sample, this clone turned up a few times. V is TRBV30 and J is TRBJ2-4; 7 bases are shared with TRBD2. This CDR3 region has 14 residues. Germline V CDR1 and CDR2: GTSNPN, SVGIG (reference sequence). V shed 3 bases and J 6 bases; nucleotides not matched to a gene: 8. CDR3 in DNA: TGTGCCTGGAGAACGCGGGACTACCCAAACATTCAGTACTTC. It specifies CAWRTRDYPNIQYF.

This clone was found a few times. The J gene is TRBJ1-4, the V gene TRBV20-1; D not resolved. CDR1 and CDR2 from the germline V gene are DFQATT and SNEGSKA (reference sequence). The CDR3 length is 11 residues. Trimming shortened V by 3 bases and J by 8 bases, and 7 bases separated the two germline ends. The CDR3 region is CSASISEKLFF. In DNA, the CDR3 is TGCAGTGCTAGTATATCCGAAAAACTGTTTTTT.